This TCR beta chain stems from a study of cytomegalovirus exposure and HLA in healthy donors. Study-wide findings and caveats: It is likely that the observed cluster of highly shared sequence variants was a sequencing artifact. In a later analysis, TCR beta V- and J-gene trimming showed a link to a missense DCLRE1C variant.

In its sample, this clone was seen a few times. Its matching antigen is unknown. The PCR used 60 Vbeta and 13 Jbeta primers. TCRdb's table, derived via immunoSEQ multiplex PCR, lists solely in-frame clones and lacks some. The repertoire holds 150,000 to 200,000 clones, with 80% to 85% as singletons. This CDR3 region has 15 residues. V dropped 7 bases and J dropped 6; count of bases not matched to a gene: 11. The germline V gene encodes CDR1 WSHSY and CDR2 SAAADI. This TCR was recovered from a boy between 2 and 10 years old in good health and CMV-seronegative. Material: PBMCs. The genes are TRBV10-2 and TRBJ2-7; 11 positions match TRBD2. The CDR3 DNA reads TGCGCCAGCATCGGCCAGACTAGCGGGATGGGCGAGCAGTACTTC. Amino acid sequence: CASIGQTSGMGEQYF.